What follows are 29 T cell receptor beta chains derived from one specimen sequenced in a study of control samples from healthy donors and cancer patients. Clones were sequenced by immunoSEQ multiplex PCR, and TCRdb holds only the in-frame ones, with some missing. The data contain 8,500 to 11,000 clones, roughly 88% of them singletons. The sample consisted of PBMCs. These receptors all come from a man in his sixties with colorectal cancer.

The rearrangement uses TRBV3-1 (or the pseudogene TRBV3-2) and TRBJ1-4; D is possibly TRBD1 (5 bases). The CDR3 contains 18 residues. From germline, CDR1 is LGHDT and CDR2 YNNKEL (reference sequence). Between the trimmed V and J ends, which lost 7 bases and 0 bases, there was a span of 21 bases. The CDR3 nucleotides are TGTGCCAGCATCTCAACAGGTCCTTCCCGAGCAACTAATGAAAAACTGTTTTTT. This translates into CASISTGPSRATNEKLFF.

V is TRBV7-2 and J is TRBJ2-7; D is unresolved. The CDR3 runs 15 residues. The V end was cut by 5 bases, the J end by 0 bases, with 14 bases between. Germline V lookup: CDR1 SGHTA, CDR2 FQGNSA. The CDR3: CASSRTGQSSYEQYF. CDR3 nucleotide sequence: TGTGCCAGCAGCCGTACCGGCCAGAGCTCCTACGAGCAGTACTTC.

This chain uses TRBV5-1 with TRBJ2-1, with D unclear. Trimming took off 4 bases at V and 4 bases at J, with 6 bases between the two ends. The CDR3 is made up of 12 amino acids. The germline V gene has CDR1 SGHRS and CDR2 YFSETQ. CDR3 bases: TGCGCCAGCAGCCCGGAATACAATGAGCAGTTCTTC. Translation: CASSPEYNEQFF. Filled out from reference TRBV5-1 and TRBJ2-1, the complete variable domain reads KAGVTQTPRYLIKTRGQQVTLSCSPISGHRSVSWYQQTPGQGLQFLFEYFSETQRNKGNFPGRFSGRQFSNSRSEMNVSTLELGDSALYLCASSPEYNEQFFGPGTRLTVL.

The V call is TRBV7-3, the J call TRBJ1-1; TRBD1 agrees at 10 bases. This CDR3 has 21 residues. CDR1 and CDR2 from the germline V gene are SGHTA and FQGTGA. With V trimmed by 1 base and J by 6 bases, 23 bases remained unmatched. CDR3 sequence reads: CASSLKPIRGQGVNIGAEAFF. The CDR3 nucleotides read TGTGCCAGCAGCTTAAAGCCTATTCGAGGACAGGGGGTAAACATAGGGGCTGAAGCTTTCTTT.

In nucleotides, the CDR3 is TGTGCCAGCAGCGTTAGCGGGGGATTCTACGAGCAGTACTTC. Residues: CASSVSGGFYEQYF. The V gene is TRBV9, the J gene TRBJ2-7, with 9 positions matching TRBD2. Trimming cost V 2 bases and J 3 bases; bases outside gene matches: 3. The CDR3 covers 14 residues. In germline, CDR1 is SGDLS, CDR2 YYNGEE.

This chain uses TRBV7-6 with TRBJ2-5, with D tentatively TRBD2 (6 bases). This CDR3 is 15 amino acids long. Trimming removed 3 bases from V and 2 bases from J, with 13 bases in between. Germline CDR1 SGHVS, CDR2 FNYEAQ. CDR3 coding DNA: TGTGCCAGCAGCTTTGCGGCGGGGAAGCAAGAGACCCAGTACTTC. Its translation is CASSFAAGKQETQYF. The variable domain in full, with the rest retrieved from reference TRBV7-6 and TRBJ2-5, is GAGVSQSPRYKVTKRGQDVALRCDPISGHVSLYWYRQALGQGPEFLTYFNYEAQQDKSGLPNDRFSAERPEGSISTLTIQRTEQRDSAMYRCASSFAAGKQETQYFGPGTRLLVL.

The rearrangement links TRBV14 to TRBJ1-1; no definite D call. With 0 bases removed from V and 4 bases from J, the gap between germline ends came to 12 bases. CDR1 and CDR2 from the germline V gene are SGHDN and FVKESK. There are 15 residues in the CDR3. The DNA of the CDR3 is TGTGCCAGCAGCCAAGAAGGCGGGAGGCGCACTGAAGCTTTCTTT. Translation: CASSQEGGRRTEAFF.

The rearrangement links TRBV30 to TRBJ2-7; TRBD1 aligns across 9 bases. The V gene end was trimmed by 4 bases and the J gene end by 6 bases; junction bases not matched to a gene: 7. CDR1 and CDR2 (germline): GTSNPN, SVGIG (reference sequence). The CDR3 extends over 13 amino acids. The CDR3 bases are TGTGCCTGGACTGGACAGGGGTCACGCGAGCAGTACTTC. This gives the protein CAWTGQGSREQYF.

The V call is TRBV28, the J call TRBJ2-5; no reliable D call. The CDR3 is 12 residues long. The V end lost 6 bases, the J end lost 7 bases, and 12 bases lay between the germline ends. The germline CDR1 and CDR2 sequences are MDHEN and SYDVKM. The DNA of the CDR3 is TGTGCCAGCAGCCTCTATCGAGGGACCCAGTACTTC. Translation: CASSLYRGTQYF.

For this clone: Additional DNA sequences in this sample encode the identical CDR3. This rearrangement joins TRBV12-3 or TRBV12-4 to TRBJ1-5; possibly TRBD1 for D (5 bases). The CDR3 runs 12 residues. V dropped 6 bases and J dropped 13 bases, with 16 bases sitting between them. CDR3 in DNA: TGTGCCAGCAGACAGGAACTAGGGACGCAGCATTTT. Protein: CASRQELGTQHF.

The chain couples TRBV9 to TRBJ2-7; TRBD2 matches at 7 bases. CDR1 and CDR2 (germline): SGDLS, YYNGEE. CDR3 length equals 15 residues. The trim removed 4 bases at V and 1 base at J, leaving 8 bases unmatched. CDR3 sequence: CASSPGRGESYEQYF. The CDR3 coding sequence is TGTGCCAGCAGCCCGGGGAGGGGCGAGTCCTACGAGCAGTACTTC. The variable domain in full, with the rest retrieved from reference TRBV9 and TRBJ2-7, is DSGVTQTPKHLITATGQRVTLRCSPRSGDLSVYWYQQSLDQGLQFLIQYYNGEERAKGNILERFSAQQFPDLHSELNLSSLELGDSALYFCASSPGRGESYEQYFGPGTRLTVT.

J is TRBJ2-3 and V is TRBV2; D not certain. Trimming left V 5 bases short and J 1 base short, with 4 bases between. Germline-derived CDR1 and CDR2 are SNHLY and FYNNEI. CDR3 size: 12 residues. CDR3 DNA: TGTGCCAGCAGTAGCGGCACAGATACGCAGTATTTT. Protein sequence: CASSSGTDTQYF.

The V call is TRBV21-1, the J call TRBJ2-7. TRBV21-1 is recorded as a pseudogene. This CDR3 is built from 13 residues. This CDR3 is CASSKGETREQYF. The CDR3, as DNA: TGTGCCAGCAGCAAGGGGGAAACGAGGGAGCAGTACTTC.

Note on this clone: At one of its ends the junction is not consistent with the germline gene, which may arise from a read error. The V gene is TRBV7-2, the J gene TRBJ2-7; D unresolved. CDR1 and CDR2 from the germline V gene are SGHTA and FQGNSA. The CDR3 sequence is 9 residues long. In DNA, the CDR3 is TGTGCCAGCAGCTTAGCATGGTTCTTC. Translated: CASSLAWFF.

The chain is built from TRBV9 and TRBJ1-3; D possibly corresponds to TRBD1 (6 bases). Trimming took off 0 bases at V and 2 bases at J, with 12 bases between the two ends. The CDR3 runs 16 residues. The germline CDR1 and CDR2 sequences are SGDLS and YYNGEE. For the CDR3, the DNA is TGTGCCAGCAGCGTAGGTCCGGGGGGCACTGGAAACACCATATATTTT. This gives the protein CASSVGPGGTGNTIYF.

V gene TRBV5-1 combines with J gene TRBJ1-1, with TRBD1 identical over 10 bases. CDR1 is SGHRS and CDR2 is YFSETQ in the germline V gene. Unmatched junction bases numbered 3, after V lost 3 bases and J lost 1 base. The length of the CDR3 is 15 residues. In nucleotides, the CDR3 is TGCGCCAGCAGCTCGGACAGGGGGAGGAACACTGAAGCTTTCTTT. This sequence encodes CASSSDRGRNTEAFF.

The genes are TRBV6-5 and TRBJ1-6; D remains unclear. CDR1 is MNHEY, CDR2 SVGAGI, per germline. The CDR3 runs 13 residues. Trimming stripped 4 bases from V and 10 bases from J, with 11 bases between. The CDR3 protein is CASSSALGSPLHF. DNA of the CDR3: TGTGCCAGCAGTTCGGCCCTGGGCTCACCCCTCCACTTT.

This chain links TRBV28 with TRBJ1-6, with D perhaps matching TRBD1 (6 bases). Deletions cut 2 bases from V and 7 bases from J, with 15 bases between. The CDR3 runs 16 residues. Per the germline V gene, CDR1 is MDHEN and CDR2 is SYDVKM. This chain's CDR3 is CASSLQTGFENSPLHF. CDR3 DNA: TGTGCCAGCAGTTTACAAACAGGGTTCGAAAATTCACCCCTCCACTTT.

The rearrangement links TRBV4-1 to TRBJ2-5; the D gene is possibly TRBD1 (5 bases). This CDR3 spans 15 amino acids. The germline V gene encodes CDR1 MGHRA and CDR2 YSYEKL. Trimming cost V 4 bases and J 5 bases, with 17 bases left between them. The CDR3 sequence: CASSPERGRIETQYF. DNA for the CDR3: TGCGCCAGCAGCCCGGAAAGGGGCCGGATTGAGACCCAGTACTTC.

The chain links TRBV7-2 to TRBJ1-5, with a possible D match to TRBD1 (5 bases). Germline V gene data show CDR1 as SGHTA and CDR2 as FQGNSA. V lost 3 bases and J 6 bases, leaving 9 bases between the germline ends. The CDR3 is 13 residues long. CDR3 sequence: CASSLYGGQPQHF. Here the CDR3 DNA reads TGTGCCAGCAGCTTGTACGGGGGTCAGCCCCAGCATTTT.

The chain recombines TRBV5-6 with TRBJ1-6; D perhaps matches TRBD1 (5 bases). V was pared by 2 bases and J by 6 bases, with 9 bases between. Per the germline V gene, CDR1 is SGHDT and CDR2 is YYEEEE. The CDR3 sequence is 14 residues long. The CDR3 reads CASSFRGINSPLHF. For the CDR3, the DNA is TGTGCCAGCAGCTTTAGGGGTATTAATTCACCCCTCCACTTT.

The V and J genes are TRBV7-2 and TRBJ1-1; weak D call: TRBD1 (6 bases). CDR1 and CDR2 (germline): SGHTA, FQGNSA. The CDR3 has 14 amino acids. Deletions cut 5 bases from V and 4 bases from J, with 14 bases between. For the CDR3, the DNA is TGTGCCAGCAGCCCCCCGGGGGGGGCCACTGAAGCTTTCTTT. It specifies CASSPPGGATEAFF.

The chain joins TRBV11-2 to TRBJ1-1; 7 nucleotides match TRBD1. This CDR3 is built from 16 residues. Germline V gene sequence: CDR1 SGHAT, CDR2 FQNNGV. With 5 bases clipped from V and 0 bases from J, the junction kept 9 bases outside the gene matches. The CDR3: CASSLPGQFLNTEAFF. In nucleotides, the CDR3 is TGTGCCAGCAGCCTCCCGGGACAGTTTTTGAACACTGAAGCTTTCTTT.

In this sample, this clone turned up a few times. CDR3 region: CASSEGAYYGYTF. The CDR3 bases are TGCGCCAGCAGCGAGGGGGCATACTATGGCTACACCTTC. The genes are TRBV10-2 and TRBJ1-2; TRBD1 aligns across 7 bases. V dropped 6 bases and J dropped 3; count of bases not matched to a gene: 4. CDR3 length equals 13 residues. The germline V gene encodes CDR1 WSHSY and CDR2 SAAADI.

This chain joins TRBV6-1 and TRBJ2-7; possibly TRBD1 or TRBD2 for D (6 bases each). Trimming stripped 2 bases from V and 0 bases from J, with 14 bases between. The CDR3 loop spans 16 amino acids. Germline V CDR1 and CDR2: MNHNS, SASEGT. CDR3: CASSETAGTLSYEQYF. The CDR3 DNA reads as TGTGCCAGCAGTGAAACGGCGGGGACACTCTCCTACGAGCAGTACTTC.

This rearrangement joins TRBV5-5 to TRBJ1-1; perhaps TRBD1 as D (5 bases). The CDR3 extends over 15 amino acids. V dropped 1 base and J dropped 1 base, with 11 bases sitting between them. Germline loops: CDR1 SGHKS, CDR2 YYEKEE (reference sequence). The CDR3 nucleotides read TGTGCCAGCAGCTTGTGGGTAGGGGAGAACACTGAAGCTTTCTTT. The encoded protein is CASSLWVGENTEAFF.

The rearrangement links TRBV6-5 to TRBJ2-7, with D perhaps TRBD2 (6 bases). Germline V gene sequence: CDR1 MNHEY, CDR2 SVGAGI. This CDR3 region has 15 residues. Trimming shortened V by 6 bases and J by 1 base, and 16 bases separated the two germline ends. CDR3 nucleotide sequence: TGTGCCAGCAGATTTGGGCGGGGTACTTCCTACGAGCAGTACTTC. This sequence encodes CASRFGRGTSYEQYF.

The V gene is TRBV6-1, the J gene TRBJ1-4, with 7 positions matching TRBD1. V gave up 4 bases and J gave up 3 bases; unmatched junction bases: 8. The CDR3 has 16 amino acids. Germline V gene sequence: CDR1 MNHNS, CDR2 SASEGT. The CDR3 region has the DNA TGTGCCAGCAGTGGGGACAGTTCTTCGGCTAATGAAAAACTGTTTTTT. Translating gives CASSGDSSSANEKLFF.

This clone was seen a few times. CDR3 residues: CASSPPGQYGYTF. The DNA of the CDR3 is TGTGCCAGCAGCCCGCCGGGACAGTATGGCTACACCTTC. The chain is built from TRBV7-9 and TRBJ1-2, with 7 bases identical to TRBD1. This CDR3 has 13 amino acids. Germline CDR1 reads SEHNR; CDR2 reads FQNEAQ (reference sequence). Trimming cost V 5 bases and J 5 bases; bases outside gene matches: 5.